The 20 T cell receptor beta chains below all came from one sample that was sequenced in a study of blood T cell repertoires in COVID-19. Assay used: immunoSEQ multiplex PCR; TCRdb lists only in-frame clones, some missing. Of approximately 240,000 clones listed, about 85% are singletons. Sequences were obtained from PBMCs or T cells enriched from blood (not recorded which). These receptors were taken from a woman aged 30 to 39 with acute COVID-19.

This clone appeared a few times. This chain links TRBV6-6 with TRBJ2-3; 7 nucleotides agree with TRBD1. Germline-derived CDR1 and CDR2 are MNHNY and SVGAGI (reference sequence). This CDR3 comprises 17 residues. Trimming took 5 bases from V and 2 from J; bases not matched to a gene: 13. CDR3 sequence (DNA): TGTGCCAGCAGTCCAAACCCTACAGGGGTCTACACAGATACGCAGTATTTT. This encodes CASSPNPTGVYTDTQYF.

The rearrangement uses TRBV5-1 and TRBJ2-7; tentative D call: TRBD1 (5 bases). Germline V gene lookup returns CDR1 SGHRS and CDR2 YFSETQ. Trimming cost V 1 base and J 5 bases, with 13 bases left between them. The CDR3 totals 14 residues. CDR3 residues: CASSLSGLLDEQYF. In DNA form, the CDR3 reads TGCGCCAGCAGCTTGTCAGGGCTATTAGACGAGCAGTACTTC.

V is TRBV2 and J is TRBJ1-3; possible D gene TRBD1, 5 bases. CDR1 and CDR2 from the germline V gene are SNHLY and FYNNEI. Trimming shortened V by 5 bases and J by 0 bases, and 11 bases separated the two germline ends. The CDR3 extends over 15 amino acids. The CDR3 sequence: CASSLRQISGNTIYF. CDR3 nucleotides: TGTGCCAGCAGTCTAAGACAGATCTCTGGAAACACCATATATTTT.

This chain connects TRBV4-1 to TRBJ1-1; 8 positions agree with TRBD1. V lost 2 bases and J lost 10; bases outside the gene matches: 9. The CDR3 is 14 amino acids. From germline, CDR1 is MGHRA and CDR2 YSYEKL. CDR3 DNA sequence: TGCGCCAGCAGCCAACCGGGACAGGCTTCGGGAGCTTTCTTT. Protein sequence: CASSQPGQASGAFF.

The chain recombines TRBV5-8 with TRBJ2-1; 10 bases line up with TRBD1. The CDR3 consists of 15 residues. J lost 9 bases, V lost 4 bases, and 10 bases had no gene match. The germline gives CDR1 SGHTS, CDR2 YDEGEE. The DNA for the CDR3 is TGTGCCAGCAGCAGACCGGGACAGGGGCGGGGTGAGCAGTTCTTC. Its protein is CASSRPGQGRGEQFF.

The CDR3 DNA reads as TGTGCCAGCAGCTTTGACAGGGTTGAAAAACTGTTTTTT. Its protein product is CASSFDRVEKLFF. The rearrangement uses TRBV7-9 and TRBJ1-4; TRBD1 agrees at 7 bases. The CDR3 is made up of 13 amino acids. Per germline, CDR1 SEHNR and CDR2 FQNEAQ (reference sequence). Trimming took 3 bases from V and 7 from J; bases not matched to a gene: 2.

This clone was seen only a few times. This rearrangement joins TRBV7-2 to TRBJ1-6; D possibly corresponds to TRBD1 (5 bases). V was shortened by 1 base and J by 6 bases, with 10 bases between the two germline ends. The germline V gene encodes CDR1 SGHTA and CDR2 FQGNSA. The CDR3 is 15 residues long. CDR3 amino acids: CASSLEGQFNSPLHF. The CDR3 DNA sequence: TGTGCCAGCAGCTTAGAGGGGCAATTTAATTCACCCCTCCACTTT.

The chain is built from TRBV9 and TRBJ2-3, with 12 positions matching TRBD2. V dropped 4 bases and J dropped 1; count of bases not matched to a gene: 4. The CDR3 extends over 16 amino acids. CDR1 is SGDLS and CDR2 is YYNGEE in the germline V gene. This chain's CDR3 is CASSPRLAGGTDTQYF. The CDR3 DNA reads TGTGCCAGCAGCCCGAGACTAGCGGGAGGCACAGATACGCAGTATTTT.

This clone came up once. The rearrangement uses TRBV27 and TRBJ1-1; D might be TRBD1 (5 bases). Germline assignment: CDR1 MNHEY and CDR2 SMNVEV (reference sequence). The CDR3 has 15 residues. V lost 3 bases and J lost 7, with 18 bases in between. The CDR3 nucleotides read TGTGCCAGCAGTTTCGGGCTCCCCCCGGGGGGTGAAGCTTTCTTT. Encoded protein: CASSFGLPPGGEAFF.

V gene TRBV2 combines with J gene TRBJ1-5, with TRBD1 as a possible D gene (6 bases). CDR3 length: 24 amino acids. The germline V gene has CDR1 SNHLY and CDR2 FYNNEI. V lost 3 bases to trimming and J lost 0 bases, with 36 bases between them. CDR3 region: CASSEAPLGPVGGAVGYSNQPQHF. The DNA for the CDR3 is TGTGCCAGCAGTGAGGCCCCGCTGGGGCCAGTTGGGGGGGCTGTGGGATATAGCAATCAGCCCCAGCATTTT.

The chain combines TRBV10-3 with TRBJ2-1, with a possible D match to TRBD1 (5 bases). V lost 8 bases and J 5 bases, leaving 19 bases between the germline ends. This CDR3 comprises 15 residues. Per the germline V gene, CDR1 is ENHRY and CDR2 is SYGVKD. CDR3 region: CAIRTHQGRDNEQFF. DNA for the CDR3: TGTGCCATCCGGACCCATCAGGGAAGGGACAATGAGCAGTTCTTC.

This rearrangement joins TRBV6-1 to TRBJ1-2, with D perhaps matching TRBD1 (5 bases). The V end lost 0 bases, the J end lost 7 bases, and 12 bases lay between the germline ends. Germline-derived CDR1 and CDR2 are MNHNS and SASEGT. This CDR3 contains 14 residues. The CDR3 loop reads CASSEALAGGGYTF. The CDR3 bases are TGTGCCAGCAGTGAAGCGTTGGCGGGGGGTGGCTACACCTTC.

The J gene is TRBJ2-7, the V gene TRBV28; possibly TRBD1 for D (7 bases). The V end was cut by 3 bases, the J end by 3 bases, with 12 bases between. From germline, CDR1 is MDHEN and CDR2 SYDVKM. The CDR3 is 14 amino acids. The CDR3 DNA follows: TGTGCCAGCAGTTTCCCAGGGGGGCACTACGAGCAGTACTTC. Translation gives CASSFPGGHYEQYF.

The J gene is TRBJ1-2, the V gene TRBV5-5; 9 positions match TRBD1. V lost 5 bases to trimming and J lost 4 bases; unmatched junction nucleotides: 6. CDR3 length: 14 amino acids. The germline CDR1 and CDR2 sequences are SGHKS and YYEKEE (reference sequence). The CDR3 bases are TGTGCCAGCAGGTCTACAGGGGGCGGCTATGGCTACACCTTC. Its translation: CASRSTGGGYGYTF.

V is TRBV11-2 and J is TRBJ2-2; 7 bases line up with TRBD2. J was trimmed by 3 bases and V by 1 base; bases with no gene match: 11. Germline-derived CDR1 and CDR2 are SGHAT and FQNNGV. The CDR3 covers 18 residues. CDR3 nucleotides: TGTGCCAGCAGCTTAGGGGGGAGGGGCCTGGCGGACACCGGGGAGCTGTTTTTT. Translation gives CASSLGGRGLADTGELFF.

This chain joins TRBV4-1 and TRBJ1-6; possibly TRBD1 for D (5 bases). Germline CDR1 reads MGHRA; CDR2 reads YSYEKL. The CDR3 loop spans 18 amino acids. V gave up 4 bases and J gave up 0 bases, with 16 bases separating them. CDR3 loop: CASSPWGGSSSYNSPLHF. CDR3 in DNA: TGCGCCAGCAGCCCGTGGGGGGGTTCTAGCTCCTATAATTCACCCCTCCACTTT.

This chain uses TRBV15 with TRBJ1-4; TRBD1 is a possible D gene (5 bases). The CDR3 extends over 16 amino acids. The V end lost 5 bases, the J end lost 6 bases, and 19 bases lay between the germline ends. Germline V gene sequence: CDR1 LNHNV, CDR2 YYDKDF (reference sequence). CDR3 DNA sequence: TGTGCCACCAGCGGGGGGTTGGGTGGACGGGATGAAAAACTGTTTTTT. The encoded protein is CATSGGLGGRDEKLFF. Full variable domain (outside the CDR3, taken from reference TRBV15 and TRBJ1-4): DAMVIQNPRYQVTQFGKPVTLSCSQTLNHNVMYWYQQKSSQAPKLLFHYYDKDFNNEADTPDNFQSRRPNTSFCFLDIRSPGLGDTAMYLCATSGGLGGRDEKLFFGSGTQLSVL.

This clone showed up just a few times. The chain recombines TRBV5-8 with TRBJ2-6, with D possibly matching TRBD1 (6 bases). Looked up from germline, CDR1 is SGHTS and CDR2 is YDEGEE. The CDR3 extends over 19 amino acids. With 1 base removed from V and 1 base from J, the gap between germline ends came to 18 bases. CDR3 protein: CASSLHTGQIYSGANVLTF. In DNA form, the CDR3 reads TGTGCCAGCAGCTTGCATACTGGACAGATATATTCTGGGGCCAACGTCCTGACTTTC.

V gene TRBV7-6 combines with J gene TRBJ2-7; TRBD2 agrees at 7 bases. The V gene end was trimmed by 1 base and the J gene end by 2 bases; junction bases not matched to a gene: 8. The CDR3 length is 16 residues. Germline-derived CDR1 and CDR2 are SGHVS and FNYEAQ. This CDR3 reads CASSLVFWRETYEQYF. The CDR3 coding sequence is TGTGCCAGCAGCTTAGTGTTTTGGCGGGAGACCTACGAGCAGTACTTC.

The J gene is TRBJ2-1, the V gene TRBV5-1; TRBD2 aligns across 14 bases. CDR1 and CDR2 from the germline V gene are SGHRS and YFSETQ. J was trimmed by 5 bases and V by 4 bases; bases with no gene match: 5. The CDR3 loop spans 16 amino acids. The DNA for the CDR3 is TGCGCCAGCAGCAAGGGGGGACTAGCGGGAGACAATGAGCAGTTCTTC. Translating it yields CASSKGGLAGDNEQFF.